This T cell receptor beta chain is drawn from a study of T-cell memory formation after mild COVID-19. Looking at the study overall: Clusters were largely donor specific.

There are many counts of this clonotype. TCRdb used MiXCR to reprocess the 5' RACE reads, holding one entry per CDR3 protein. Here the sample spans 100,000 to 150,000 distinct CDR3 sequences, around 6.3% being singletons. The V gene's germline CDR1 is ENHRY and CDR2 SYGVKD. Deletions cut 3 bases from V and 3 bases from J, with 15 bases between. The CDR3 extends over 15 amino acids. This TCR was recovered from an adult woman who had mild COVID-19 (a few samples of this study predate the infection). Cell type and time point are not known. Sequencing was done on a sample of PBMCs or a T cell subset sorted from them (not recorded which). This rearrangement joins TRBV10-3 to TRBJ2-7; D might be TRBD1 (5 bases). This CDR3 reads CAISDRDRAYYEQYF. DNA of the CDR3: TGTGCCATCAGTGATCGAGACAGAGCTTACTACGAGCAGTACTTC.